Detailed here is one TCR beta chain. These data are taken from a study of blood T cell repertoires in COVID-19. Study context: Acute and convalescent COVID-19 specimens originated in the United States, Italy and Spain. In each case, the material was cDNA or gDNA derived from T cells, B-cell-depleted T cells, or PBMCs.

The CDR3 sequence is 15 residues long. J was trimmed by 3 bases and V by 5 bases; bases with no gene match: 7. Germline V CDR1 and CDR2: LNHDA, SQIVND (reference sequence). In the study's own analysis: Scientists estimated how many nucleated cells there were by amplifying reference gene primers. Sequencing was performed with immunoSEQ multiplex PCR; in TCRdb, only in-frame clones are kept and a portion is missing. V and J calls plus clone size are reproduced from that table; the DNA served to infer D and trimming. The table has more than 350,000 clones, about 90% seen once; the top ten hold approximately 3%.

The sample consisted of peripheral blood. This sequence was found in a woman aged 25 to 39 with COVID-19, enrolled during active disease. The chain uses TRBV19 and TRBJ1-1, with TRBD1 matching 9 bases. CDR3 region: CASSLWTGVDTEAFF. DNA of the CDR3: TGTGCCAGTAGTTTATGGACAGGGGTGGACACTGAAGCTTTCTTT.